This T cell receptor beta chain was retrieved from a study of Ad26.COV2.S vaccination and SARS-CoV-2 variants. Trimming took off 3 bases at V and 3 bases at J, with 10 bases between the two ends. The germline V gene has CDR1 SGHKS and CDR2 YYEKEE (reference sequence). The CDR3 has 13 amino acids. The sample's treatment: around 19 received Ad26.COV2.S at low or high dose, single or two shots; roughly five received placebo; per-sample allocation not given. At day 63 after the first vaccine or placebo injection, samples were drawn. Assay: immunoSEQ multiplex PCR; the TCRdb copy retains only in-frame clones and omits some. Here the sample spans fewer than 500,000 clones, nearly 90% being singletons.

The receptor comes from a person between 18 and 60 years old who received the Ad26.COV2.S COVID-19 vaccine or a placebo. V and J are TRBV5-5 and TRBJ2-7; D ambiguous. Sequences were derived from peripheral blood, sampled in a trial of Ad26.COV2.S vaccine versus placebo. The chain's CDR3 is CASSSSRVYEQYF. As DNA, the CDR3 is TGTGCCAGCAGCTCTAGTCGGGTCTACGAGCAGTACTTC.